These 28 T cell receptor beta chains were sequenced from one sample in a study of response to subunit inactivated influenza vaccine. TCRdb reanalysed the RT-PCR reads using MiXCR and keeps one entry per CDR3 protein. The sample lists 710,000 or so distinct CDR3 sequences, around a sixth occurring once. This material consisted of PBMCs from blood, taken 12 days after vaccination. All receptors come from a man aged 50 to 60 who received an inactivated influenza vaccine.

This clonotype came up a few times. This sequence joins TRBV28 and TRBJ2-7; the D call may be TRBD1 or TRBD2 (5 bases each). The CDR3 has 12 amino acids. Per germline, CDR1 MDHEN and CDR2 SYDVKM. V lost 3 bases and J 6 bases, leaving 9 bases between the germline ends. The CDR3 loop is CASSLGVLEQYF. The CDR3 nucleotides are TGTGCCAGCAGTTTGGGGGTACTCGAGCAGTACTTC. The full variable domain, rest sourced from reference TRBV28 and TRBJ2-7, is DVKVTQSSRYLVKRTGEKVFLECVQDMDHENMFWYRQDPGLGLRLIYFSYDVKMKEKGDIPEGYSVSREKKERFSLILESASTNQTSMYLCASSLGVLEQYFGPGTRLTVT.

In its sample, this clonotype was seen a few times. This chain joins TRBV11-1 and TRBJ2-7; 9 nucleotides line up with TRBD2. Losses at the gene ends were 5 bases for V and 7 bases for J; bases not matched to a gene: 24. Germline lookup yields CDR1 SGHAT and CDR2 FQDESV (reference sequence). The CDR3 spans 19 residues. CDR3 sequence: CASSPHPPAGGPLSGEQYF. The CDR3 nucleotides are TGTGCCAGCAGCCCCCACCCTCCGGCGGGAGGGCCCCTTTCGGGGGAGCAGTACTTC.

This clonotype was counted a few times. This chain joins TRBV11-2 and TRBJ2-1, with D unresolved. The CDR3 sequence is 14 residues long. Germline CDR1 reads SGHAT; CDR2 reads FQNNGV. The V end was cut by 4 bases, the J end by 5 bases, with 12 bases between. CDR3 DNA: TGTGCCAGCAGCTCGTTCGGTTCAGACAATGAGCAGTTCTTC. Amino acid sequence: CASSSFGSDNEQFF.

This clonotype was seen a single time. The rearrangement uses TRBV7-6 and TRBJ1-2; 8 positions match TRBD1. CDR3 length: 16 residues. Germline loops: CDR1 SGHVS, CDR2 FNYEAQ. V was clipped by 1 base and J by 1 base; unmatched bases: 5. CDR3: CASSLGQGALNYGYTF. DNA for the CDR3: TGTGCCAGCAGCTTAGGGCAGGGGGCACTTAACTATGGCTACACCTTC.

This clonotype was counted only a few times. The rearrangement joins TRBV7-2 to TRBJ2-7; TRBD2 is a possible D gene (5 bases). The CDR3 is 14 residues long. V lost 5 bases to trimming and J lost 2 bases, with 13 bases between them. The germline V gene has CDR1 SGHTA and CDR2 FQGNSA. CDR3 region: CASSPGPLAYEQYF. CDR3 in DNA: TGTGCCAGCAGCCCTGGACCACTAGCCTACGAGCAGTACTTC.

V usage is TRBV20-1 and J usage is TRBJ1-4, with 8 positions matching TRBD1. The CDR3 loop spans 15 amino acids. Germline V gives CDR1 DFQATT, CDR2 SNEGSKA (reference sequence). The CDR3 nucleotides read TGCAGGGCAGGGGGCACCCTTGCAACTAATGAAAAACTGTTTTTT. Amino acids: CRAGGTLATNEKLFF.

This clonotype was observed a few times. This chain joins TRBV5-1 and TRBJ2-2; 7 bases map to TRBD1. Trimming at V came to 5 bases and at J to 1 base, leaving 8 bases not matched to a gene. The CDR3 has 16 amino acids. Germline assignment: CDR1 SGHRS and CDR2 YFSETQ. The CDR3 loop is CASSPGRDRNTGELFF. DNA of the CDR3: TGCGCCAGCAGTCCGGGCCGGGACAGGAACACCGGGGAGCTGTTTTTT.

This clonotype has ten or more counts. The V gene is TRBV18, the J gene TRBJ1-2, with TRBD1 matching over 9 bases. The trim removed 3 bases at V and 4 bases at J, leaving 0 bases unmatched. Per the germline V gene, CDR1 is KGHSH and CDR2 is LQKENI. This CDR3 region has 13 residues. CDR3 region: CASSPDRGYGYTF. CDR3 nucleotides: TGTGCCAGCTCACCGGACAGGGGCTATGGCTACACCTTC. Together with reference TRBV18 and TRBJ1-2, the CDR3 gives the full variable domain: NAGVMQNPRHLVRRRGQEARLRCSPMKGHSHVYWYRQLPEEGLKFMVYLQKENIIDESGMPKERFSAEFPKEGPSILRIQQVVRGDSAAYFCASSPDRGYGYTFGSGTRLTVV.

This clonotype was found a few times. This sequence may be a read error, since a much larger clone differs from it by one base. The chain joins TRBV7-8 to TRBJ2-7, with D possibly TRBD2 on 5 matching bases. The CDR3 has 14 amino acids. Germline-derived CDR1 and CDR2 are SGHVS and FQNEAQ. With 7 bases removed from V and 0 bases from J, the gap between germline ends came to 13 bases. CDR3 coding DNA: TGTGCCAGCAACTTTGATAGCGTCTCCTACGAGCAGTACTTC. Amino acid sequence: CASNFDSVSYEQYF.

This clonotype was observed a few times. This rearrangement joins TRBV15 to TRBJ2-1; the D gene is possibly TRBD2 (6 bases). CDR3 size: 15 residues. Germline loops: CDR1 LNHNV, CDR2 YYDKDF (reference sequence). The germline V and J ends were trimmed by 4 bases and 0 bases, with 10 bases remaining between them. This CDR3 reads CATSIGGSSYNEQFF. CDR3 DNA sequence: TGTGCCACCAGCATAGGAGGGAGCTCCTACAATGAGCAGTTCTTC.

This clonotype came up a few times. V usage is TRBV20-1 and J usage is TRBJ2-3, with 8 positions matching TRBD2. Germline trimming cut 6 bases from V and 0 bases from J; bases unmatched to any gene: 11. Germline loops: CDR1 DFQATT, CDR2 SNEGSKA (reference sequence). The CDR3 spans 16 residues. The CDR3, as DNA: TGCAGTGCGGCTAGCGGGCCCTCGTCGAGCACAGATACGCAGTATTTT. It specifies CSAASGPSSSTDTQYF.

The genes are TRBV6-2 or TRBV6-3 and TRBJ1-4; no reliable D call. Looked up from germline, CDR1 is MNHEY and CDR2 is SVGEGT. The CDR3 sequence is 14 residues long. Trimming took 2 bases from V and 5 from J, leaving 9 bases between them. In nucleotides, the CDR3 is TGTGCCAGCAGTTACGGACTGACGAATGAAAAACTGTTTTTT. It specifies CASSYGLTNEKLFF.

In its sample, this clonotype was seen a few times. This chain links TRBV18 with TRBJ2-7, with 10 nucleotides matching TRBD1. The CDR3 consists of 14 residues. V lost 3 bases and J lost 6; bases outside the gene matches: 5. Germline V gene data show CDR1 as KGHSH and CDR2 as LQKENI. CDR3 DNA sequence: TGTGCCAGCTCACCTGGGACAGGGGCGAGCGAGCAGTACTTC. It specifies CASSPGTGASEQYF.

This clonotype was seen a handful of times. The CDR3 loop reads CSAETRGDTQYF. The CDR3, as DNA: TGCAGTGCGGAAACCCGGGGGGATACGCAGTATTTT. The chain couples TRBV20-1 to TRBJ2-3, with D possibly matching TRBD2 (6 bases). CDR1 is DFQATT, CDR2 SNEGSKA, per germline (reference sequence). V was pared by 6 bases and J by 6 bases, with 13 bases between. CDR3 length: 12 amino acids.

The chain recombines TRBV9 with TRBJ1-1, with 7 bases lining up with TRBD1. With 1 base clipped from V and 4 bases from J, the junction kept 10 bases outside the gene matches. This CDR3 has 16 amino acids. CDR1 is SGDLS and CDR2 is YYNGEE in the germline V gene. The CDR3 is CASSVPKTGQGTEAFF. The CDR3 DNA reads as TGTGCCAGCAGCGTACCTAAGACAGGGCAGGGCACTGAAGCTTTCTTT.

This clonotype turned up a few times. This chain uses TRBV30 with TRBJ2-3; 9 nucleotides agree with TRBD1. The length of the CDR3 is 12 residues. The germline V gene has CDR1 GTSNPN and CDR2 SVGIG (reference sequence). The V gene end was trimmed by 8 bases and the J gene end by 5 bases; junction bases not matched to a gene: 5. The CDR3 sequence is CAGGQGQDTQYF. The CDR3 DNA follows: TGTGCCGGGGGACAGGGTCAAGATACGCAGTATTTT.

This clonotype was seen a few times. This chain uses TRBV6-2 or TRBV6-3 with TRBJ2-1; TRBD2 matches 14 bases. J was trimmed by 7 bases and V by 6 bases; bases with no gene match: 5. The CDR3 loop spans 15 amino acids. Germline CDR1 and CDR2: MNHEY and SVGEGT. The CDR3 sequence: CASRGLAGGRNEQFF. The CDR3 bases are TGTGCCAGCAGAGGACTAGCGGGAGGTAGGAATGAGCAGTTCTTC.

Only a few counts were recorded for this clonotype. The V call is TRBV4-2, the J call TRBJ2-1, with D hard to call. The CDR3 is made up of 17 amino acids. Germline lookup yields CDR1 LGHNA and CDR2 YNFKEQ. V dropped 4 bases and J dropped 3 bases, with 19 bases sitting between them. The CDR3: CASSLAELPMNYNEQFF. The CDR3 DNA sequence: TGTGCCAGCAGCCTGGCGGAGCTCCCAATGAACTACAATGAGCAGTTCTTC.

This clonotype appeared a few times. The chain couples TRBV4-1 to TRBJ1-6, with TRBD1 as a possible D gene (6 bases). Germline V CDR1 and CDR2: MGHRA, YSYEKL. CDR3 size: 15 residues. V was pared by 1 base and J by 8 bases, with 12 bases between. The CDR3 nucleotides read TGCGCCAGCAGCCAAGTTAGGACAGTCTATTCACCCCTCCACTTT. Translating it yields CASSQVRTVYSPLHF.

The chain combines TRBV5-1 with TRBJ1-1; possibly TRBD1 for D (5 bases). CDR3 length: 15 amino acids. Germline assignment: CDR1 SGHRS and CDR2 YFSETQ. The ends were cut back, 6 bases at V and 4 bases at J, with 19 bases in the middle. CDR3 DNA: TGCGCCAGCATGGAGCTGCAGGGAGTCGGCACTGAAGCTTTCTTT. Its protein product is CASMELQGVGTEAFF.

There are a few counts of this clonotype. The rearrangement uses TRBV12-3 or TRBV12-4 and TRBJ1-1, with 10 nucleotides matching TRBD1. J was trimmed by 3 bases and V by 4 bases; bases with no gene match: 8. The CDR3 consists of 16 residues. The chain's CDR3 is CASSWGTGVRDTEAFF. The CDR3 DNA is TGTGCCAGCAGTTGGGGGACAGGGGTAAGGGACACTGAAGCTTTCTTT.

The CDR3 DNA reads TGTGCCAGCAGCTTACGGGACAGGGGGAATCAGCCCCAGCATTTT. It translates to CASSLRDRGNQPQHF. The chain recombines TRBV7-4 with TRBJ1-5; 11 bases are shared with TRBD1. Losses at the gene ends were 2 bases for V and 4 bases for J; bases not matched to a gene: 1. CDR3 size: 15 residues. The germline V gene encodes CDR1 SGHVT and CDR2 SQSDAQ.

The V gene is TRBV6-2 or TRBV6-3, the J gene TRBJ2-2; perhaps TRBD1 as D (5 bases). CDR1 is MNHEY and CDR2 is SVGEGT in the germline V gene. CDR3 length: 15 residues. Trimming took off 5 bases at V and 3 bases at J, with 13 bases between the two ends. This CDR3 reads CASSLGHRDTGELFF. CDR3 sequence (DNA): TGTGCCAGCAGTCTAGGACACAGAGACACCGGGGAGCTGTTTTTT.

The sample holds many counts of this clonotype. The chain links TRBV7-9 to TRBJ1-3; 10 positions match TRBD1. Germline CDR1 and CDR2: SEHNR and FQNEAQ (reference sequence). This CDR3 has 17 amino acids. Trimming took 4 bases from V and 0 from J; bases not matched to a gene: 6. The CDR3 region has the DNA TGTGCCAGCAGCTCCAGACAGGGGGCGAGCTCTGGAAACACCATATATTTT. Translation: CASSSRQGASSGNTIYF.

The chain combines TRBV4-2 with TRBJ2-2; 7 bases are a match to TRBD2. This CDR3 has 16 residues. Germline CDR1 is LGHNA and CDR2 is YNFKEQ. After removal of 0 bases from V and 6 bases from J, the junction contained 7 bases not matched to a gene. CDR3 nucleotide sequence: TGTGCCAGCAGCCAAGATATTGGGACTAATGCCGGGGAGCTGTTTTTT. It translates to CASSQDIGTNAGELFF.

This chain connects TRBV12-2 to TRBJ2-7; TRBD1, the table's D call, lacks a check against the DNA. TRBV12-2 is designated a pseudogene. This CDR3 has 17 residues. The CDR3 DNA is TGTGCAAGTCGCTTCGGGTCGGGGGACCTTCCCTCCTACGAGCAGTACTTC. Amino acid sequence: CASRFGSGDLPSYEQYF.

This chain uses TRBV6-4 with TRBJ1-6, with D possibly matching TRBD1 (5 bases). V was cut by 6 bases and J by 10 bases, with 16 bases left in between. Germline V CDR1 and CDR2: MRHNA, SNTAGT. The CDR3 consists of 14 residues. This CDR3 reads CASRGGLPGSPLHF. The CDR3 DNA reads TGTGCCAGCAGGGGGGGACTCCCTGGGTCACCCCTCCACTTT.

The rearrangement links TRBV20-1 to TRBJ1-6; no firm D call. Germline V gene lookup returns CDR1 DFQATT and CDR2 SNEGSKA (reference sequence). V shed 2 bases and J shed 3 bases, with 5 bases lying between them. The CDR3 has 13 residues. The CDR3, as DNA: TGCAGTGCTAGAAACAGCTATAATTCACCCCTCCACTTT. The encoded protein is CSARNSYNSPLHF.